Described below is a single TCR beta chain sequence and its context. Its specificity is not known. The sample belongs to a study of T-cell memory formation after mild COVID-19. The CDR3 sequence is 14 residues long. Trimming removed 7 bases from V and 5 bases from J, with 15 bases in between. After 5'RACE with constant-segment primers, TCR alpha and TCR beta cDNA libraries carrying sample barcodes and UMIs were obtained. In TCRdb, the 5' RACE reads were re-called with MiXCR into one record per CDR3 protein. This sample has hundreds of thousands of distinct CDR3 sequences; about 20% occur once, and the top ten carry 12%. Study results and limitations: The study found balanced CD4/CD8 in clones contracting day 15 to 85 and a CD4+ lean in later expanders. In second-wave clones peaking day 37, SARS-CoV-2 specificity remained unconfirmed.

The sequence was collected from an adult woman who had mild COVID-19 (a few samples of this study predate the infection). Cell type and time point are not known. The V and J genes are TRBV12-3 or TRBV12-4 and TRBJ2-1; no firm D call. The specimen sequenced was PBMCs or a T cell subset sorted from them (not recorded which). In DNA form, the CDR3 reads TGTGCCAGCAACCCGACCGGGTCGAACAATGAGCAGTTCTTC. It is translated as CASNPTGSNNEQFF.